The clone carrying this T cell receptor (beta chain) was seen many times. The sample originates from a study of blood T cells in healthy people across ages. It was with a sample-barcoded 5' primer and a J-beta primer mix that a second PCR of roughly 7 to 12 cycles was run. A tag from a template-switch adaptor with 12 random nucleotides marked each cDNA molecule. TCRdb called the 5' RACE reads again in MiXCR, with one record for every CDR3 protein. This table holds hundreds of thousands of distinct CDR3 sequences, roughly 20% found once. The V gene lost 3 bases and the J gene lost 5 bases, with 8 bases spanning the gap. This CDR3 contains 13 residues. The germline CDR1 and CDR2 sequences are KGHSH and LQKENI.

The chain couples TRBV18 to TRBJ2-1; D possibly uses TRBD1 or TRBD2 (5 bases each). The source is a man in his 70s in good health. Sequenced input: blood. The CDR3 nucleotides read TGTGCCAGCTCACCGGGACCAGACAATGAGCAGTTCTTC. This sequence encodes CASSPGPDNEQFF.